This TCR beta chain was identified during a study of cytomegalovirus exposure and HLA in healthy donors. Study-wide results and limits: A few chains tied to CMV proved CMV antigen-specific in vitro. The majority of TCR sequences were rare, yet some public TCRs appeared in many donors. Cytomegalovirus status, reportedly, was diagnosed with high specificity and sensitivity by the classifier.

This CDR3 is 14 amino acids long. The germline V and J ends were trimmed by 0 bases and 5 bases, with 10 bases remaining between them. The V gene's germline CDR1 is PRHDT and CDR2 FYEKMQ (reference sequence). The donors were members of the roughly 120-subject validation cohort (separate from the roughly 700-subject first cohort). Clones were sequenced by immunoSEQ multiplex PCR, and TCRdb holds only the in-frame ones, with some missing. The data contain over 110,000 clones, about 88% of them seen just once; the ten biggest clones take up less than 9%. Note on this clone: Its matching antigen is unknown.

V usage is TRBV13 and J usage is TRBJ1-2; D not resolved. This clonotype was obtained from a man between 18 and 35 years old in good health and CMV-seropositive. The specimen sequenced was PBMCs. The CDR3: CASSLGQNYYGYTF. The CDR3 bases are TGTGCCAGCAGCTTAGGACAGAATTATTATGGCTACACCTTC.